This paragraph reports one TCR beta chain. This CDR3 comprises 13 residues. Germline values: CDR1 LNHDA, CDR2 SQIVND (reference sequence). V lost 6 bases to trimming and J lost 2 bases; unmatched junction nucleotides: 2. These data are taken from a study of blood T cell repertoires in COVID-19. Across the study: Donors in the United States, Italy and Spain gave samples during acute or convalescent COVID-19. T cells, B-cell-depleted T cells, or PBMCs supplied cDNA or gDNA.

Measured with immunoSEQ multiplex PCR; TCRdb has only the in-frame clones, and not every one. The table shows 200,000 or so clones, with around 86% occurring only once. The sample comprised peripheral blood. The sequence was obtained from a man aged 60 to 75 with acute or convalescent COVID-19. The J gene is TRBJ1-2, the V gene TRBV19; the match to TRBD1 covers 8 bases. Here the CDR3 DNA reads TGTGCCAGTAGACAGGGGGGCAACTATGGCTACACCTTC. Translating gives CASRQGGNYGYTF. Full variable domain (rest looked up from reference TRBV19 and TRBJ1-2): DGGITQSPKYLFRKEGQNVTLSCEQNLNHDAMYWYRQDPGQGLRLIYYSQIVNDFQKGDIAEGYSVSREKKESFPLTVTSAQKNPTAFYLCASRQGGNYGYTFGSGTRLTVV.